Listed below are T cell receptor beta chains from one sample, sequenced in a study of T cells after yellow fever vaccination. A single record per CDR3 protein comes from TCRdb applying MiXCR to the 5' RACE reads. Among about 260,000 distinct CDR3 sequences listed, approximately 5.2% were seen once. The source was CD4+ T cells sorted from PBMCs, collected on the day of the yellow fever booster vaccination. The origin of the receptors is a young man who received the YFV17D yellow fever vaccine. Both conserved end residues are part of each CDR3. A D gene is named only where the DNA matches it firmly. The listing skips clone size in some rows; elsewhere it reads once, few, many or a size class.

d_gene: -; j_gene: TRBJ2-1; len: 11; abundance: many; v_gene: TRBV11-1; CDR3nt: TGTGCCAGCAGCTTCGGCGGGGAGCAGTTCTTC; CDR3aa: CASSFGGEQFF
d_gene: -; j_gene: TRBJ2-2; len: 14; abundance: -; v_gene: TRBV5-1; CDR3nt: TGCGCCAGCAGCACGGACGGTTGGGCCGGGGAGCTGTTTTTT; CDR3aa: CASSTDGWAGELFF
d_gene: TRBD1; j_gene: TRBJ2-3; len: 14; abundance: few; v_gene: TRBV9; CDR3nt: TGTGCCAGCCAGGGGGTGACCGACACAGATACGCAGTATTTT; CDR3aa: CASQGVTDTDTQYF
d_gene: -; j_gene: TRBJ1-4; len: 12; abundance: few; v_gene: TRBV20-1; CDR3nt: TGCAGTGCTAAAGAGGGAGGCGAAAAACTGTTTTTT; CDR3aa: CSAKEGGEKLFF
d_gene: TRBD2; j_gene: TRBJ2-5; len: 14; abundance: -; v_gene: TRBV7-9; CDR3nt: TGTGCCACCCGGACTAGCGGGGGCTTGGAGACCCAGTACTTC; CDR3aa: CATRTSGGLETQYF
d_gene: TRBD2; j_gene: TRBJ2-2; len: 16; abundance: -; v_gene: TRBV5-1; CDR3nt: TGCGCCAGCAGCGGACTAGCGGGGGAGAACACCGGGGAGCTGTTTTTT; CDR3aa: CASSGLAGENTGELFF
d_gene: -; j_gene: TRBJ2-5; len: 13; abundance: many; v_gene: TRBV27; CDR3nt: TGTGCCAGCAGTTTATCGCGAGCGGAGACCCAGTACTTC; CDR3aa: CASSLSRAETQYF
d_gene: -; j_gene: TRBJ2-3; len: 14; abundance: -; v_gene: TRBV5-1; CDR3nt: TGCGCCAGCAGCTTGAGACCCCCCACAGATACGCAGTATTTT; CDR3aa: CASSLRPPTDTQYF
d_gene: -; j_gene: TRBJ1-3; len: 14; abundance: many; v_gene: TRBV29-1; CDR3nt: TGCAGCGTTGCCGGGAGTCGCTCTGGAAACACCATATATTTT; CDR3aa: CSVAGSRSGNTIYF
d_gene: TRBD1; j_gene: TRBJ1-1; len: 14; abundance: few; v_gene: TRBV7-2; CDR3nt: TGTGCCAGCAGTCAAGACAGGGGGCGGGCTGAAGCTTTCTTT; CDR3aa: CASSQDRGRAEAFF
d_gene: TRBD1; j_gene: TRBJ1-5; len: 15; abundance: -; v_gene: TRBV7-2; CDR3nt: TGTGCCAGCAGCCGCGGACAGGGTACGAATCAGCCCCAGCATTTT; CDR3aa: CASSRGQGTNQPQHF
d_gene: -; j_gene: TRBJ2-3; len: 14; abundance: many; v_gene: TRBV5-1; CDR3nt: TGCGCCAGCAGCTTGGAACAGGGCGCAGATACGCAGTATTTT; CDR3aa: CASSLEQGADTQYF
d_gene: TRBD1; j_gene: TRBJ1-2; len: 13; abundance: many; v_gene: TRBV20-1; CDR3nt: TGCAGTGCGATGGACAGGGCTAACTATGGCTACACCTTC; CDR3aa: CSAMDRANYGYTF
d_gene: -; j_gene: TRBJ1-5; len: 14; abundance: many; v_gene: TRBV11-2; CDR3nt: TGTGCCAGCAGCTTAGATCGGATCAATCAGCCCCAGCATTTT; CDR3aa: CASSLDRINQPQHF
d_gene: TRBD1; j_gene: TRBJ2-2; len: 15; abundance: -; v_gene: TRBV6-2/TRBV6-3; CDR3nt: TGTGCCAGCAGTGTCCTCGACAGGGGCCGCGGGGAGCTGTTTTTT; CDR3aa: CASSVLDRGRGELFF
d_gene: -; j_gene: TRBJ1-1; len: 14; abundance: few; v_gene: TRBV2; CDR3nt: TGTGCCAGCACCCGGGGAGGCTTTAGGACTGAAGCTTTCTTT; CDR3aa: CASTRGGFRTEAFF
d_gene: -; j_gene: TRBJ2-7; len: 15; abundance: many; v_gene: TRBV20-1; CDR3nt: TGCAGTGCCCCGCCCCGGGGTAGGGGCTCGAACGAGCAGTACTTC; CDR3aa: CSAPPRGRGSNEQYF
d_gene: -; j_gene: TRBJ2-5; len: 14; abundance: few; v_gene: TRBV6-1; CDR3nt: TGTGCCAGCAGTGCCCCCAGGAGTCCGGAGACCCAGTACTTC; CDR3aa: CASSAPRSPETQYF
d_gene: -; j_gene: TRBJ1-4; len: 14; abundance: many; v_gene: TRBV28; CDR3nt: TGTGCCAGCAGCACAGGGCCTCTCAATGAAAAACTGTTTTTT; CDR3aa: CASSTGPLNEKLFF
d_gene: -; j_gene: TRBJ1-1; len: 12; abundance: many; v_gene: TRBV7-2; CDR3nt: TGTGCCAGCAGCCAACACAGGGCAGAAGCTTTCTTT; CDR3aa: CASSQHRAEAFF
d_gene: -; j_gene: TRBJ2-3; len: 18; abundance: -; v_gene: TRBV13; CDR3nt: TGTGCCAGCAGCTTAGGCCTAATGGGGCGGGGGCACACAGATACGCAGTATTTT; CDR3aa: CASSLGLMGRGHTDTQYF
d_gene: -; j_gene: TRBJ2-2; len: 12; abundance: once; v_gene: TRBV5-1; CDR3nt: TGCGCTACCGGTCTCGTCGGCGGGGAGCTGTTTTTT; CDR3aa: CATGLVGGELFF
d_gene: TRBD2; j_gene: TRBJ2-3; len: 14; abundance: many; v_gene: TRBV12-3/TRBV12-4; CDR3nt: TGTGCCAGCAGAATGACTAGCCTCACAGATACGCAGTATTTT; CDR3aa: CASRMTSLTDTQYF
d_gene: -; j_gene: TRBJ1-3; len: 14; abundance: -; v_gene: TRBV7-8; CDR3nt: TGTGCCAGCAGCTATGGGGGCCGTGGAAACACCATATATTTT; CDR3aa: CASSYGGRGNTIYF